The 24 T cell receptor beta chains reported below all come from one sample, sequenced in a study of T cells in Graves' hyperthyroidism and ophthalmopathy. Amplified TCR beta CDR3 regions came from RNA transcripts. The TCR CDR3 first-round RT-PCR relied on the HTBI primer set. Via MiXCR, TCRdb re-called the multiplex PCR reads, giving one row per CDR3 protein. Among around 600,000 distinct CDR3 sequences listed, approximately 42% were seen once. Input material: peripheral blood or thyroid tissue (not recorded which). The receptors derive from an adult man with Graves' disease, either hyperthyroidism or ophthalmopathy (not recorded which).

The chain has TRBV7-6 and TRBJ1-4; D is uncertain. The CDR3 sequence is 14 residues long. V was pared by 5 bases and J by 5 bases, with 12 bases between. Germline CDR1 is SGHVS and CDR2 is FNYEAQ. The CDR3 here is CASSQVGVNEKLFF. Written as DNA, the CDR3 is TGTGCCAGCAGCCAAGTGGGAGTAAATGAAAAACTGTTTTTT.

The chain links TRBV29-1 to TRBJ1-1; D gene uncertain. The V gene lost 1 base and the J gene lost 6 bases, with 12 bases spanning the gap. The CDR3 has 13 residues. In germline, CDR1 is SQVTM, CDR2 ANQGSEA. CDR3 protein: CSVEGLMGPEAFF. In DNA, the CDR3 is TGCAGCGTTGAAGGGCTTATGGGTCCTGAAGCTTTCTTT. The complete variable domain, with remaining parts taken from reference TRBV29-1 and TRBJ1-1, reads SAVISQKPSRDICQRGTSLTIQCQVDSQVTMMFWYRQQPGQSLTLIATANQGSEATYESGFVIDKFPISRPNLTFSTLTVSNMSPEDSSIYLCSVEGLMGPEAFFGQGTRLTVV.

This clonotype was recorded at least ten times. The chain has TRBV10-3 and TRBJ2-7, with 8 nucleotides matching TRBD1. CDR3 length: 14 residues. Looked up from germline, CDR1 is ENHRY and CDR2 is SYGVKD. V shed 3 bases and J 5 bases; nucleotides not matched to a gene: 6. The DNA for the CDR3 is TGTGCCATCAGTGAAGAACTACAGGGGGACGAGCAGTACTTC. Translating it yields CAISEELQGDEQYF.

This CDR3 is CASSTGHLNTEAFF. The CDR3, as DNA: TGTGCCAGCAGCACGGGACACCTGAACACTGAAGCTTTCTTT. The rearrangement joins TRBV5-6 to TRBJ1-1; weak D call: TRBD1 (6 bases). The CDR3 spans 14 residues. Germline CDR1 is SGHDT and CDR2 is YYEEEE. V was trimmed by 4 bases and J by 0 bases, leaving 10 bases between them. The whole variable domain, filled in from reference TRBV5-6 and TRBJ1-1, reads DAGVTQSPTHLIKTRGQQVTLRCSPKSGHDTVSWYQQALGQGPQFIFQYYEEEERQRGNFPDRFSGHQFPNYSSELNVNALLLGDSALYLCASSTGHLNTEAFFGQGTRLTVV.

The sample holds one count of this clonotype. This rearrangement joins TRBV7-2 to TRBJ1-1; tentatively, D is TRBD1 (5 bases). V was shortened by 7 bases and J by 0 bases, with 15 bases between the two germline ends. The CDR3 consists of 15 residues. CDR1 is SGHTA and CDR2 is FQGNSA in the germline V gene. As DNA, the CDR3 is TGTGCCAGCACAGGGCAGGGAATAGTGAACACTGAAGCTTTCTTT. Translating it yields CASTGQGIVNTEAFF.

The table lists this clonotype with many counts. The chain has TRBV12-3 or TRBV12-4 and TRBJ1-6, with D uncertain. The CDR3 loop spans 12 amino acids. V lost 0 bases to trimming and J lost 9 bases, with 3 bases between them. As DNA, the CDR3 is TGTGCCAGCAGTTTAGCGGTTTCACCCCTCCACTTT. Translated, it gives CASSLAVSPLHF.

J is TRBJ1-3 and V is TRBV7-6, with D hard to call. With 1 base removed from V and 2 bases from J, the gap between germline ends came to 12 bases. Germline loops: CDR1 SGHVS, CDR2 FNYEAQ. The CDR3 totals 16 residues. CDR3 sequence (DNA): TGTGCCAGCAGCTTAGGTACCCGGACGGCTGGAAACACCATATATTTT. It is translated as CASSLGTRTAGNTIYF.

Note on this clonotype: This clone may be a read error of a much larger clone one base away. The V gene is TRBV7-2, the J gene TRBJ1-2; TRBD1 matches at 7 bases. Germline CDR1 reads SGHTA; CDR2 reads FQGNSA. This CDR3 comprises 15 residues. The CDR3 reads CVSSATGVGIYGYTF. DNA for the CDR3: TGTGTCAGCAGCGCCACAGGGGTTGGGATCTATGGCTACACCTTC.

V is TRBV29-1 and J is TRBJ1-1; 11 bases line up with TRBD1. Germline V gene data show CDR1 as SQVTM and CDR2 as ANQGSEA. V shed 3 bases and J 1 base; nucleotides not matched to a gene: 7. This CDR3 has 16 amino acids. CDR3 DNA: TGCAGCGTTGACCCCCGGACAGGGGGCGCGAACACTGAAGCTTTCTTT. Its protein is CSVDPRTGGANTEAFF.

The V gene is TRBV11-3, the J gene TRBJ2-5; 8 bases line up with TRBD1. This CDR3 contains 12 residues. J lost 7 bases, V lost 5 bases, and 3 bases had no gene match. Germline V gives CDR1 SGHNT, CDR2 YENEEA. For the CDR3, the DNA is TGTGCCAGCAGCATTACAGGGGGGACCCAGTACTTC. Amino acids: CASSITGGTQYF.

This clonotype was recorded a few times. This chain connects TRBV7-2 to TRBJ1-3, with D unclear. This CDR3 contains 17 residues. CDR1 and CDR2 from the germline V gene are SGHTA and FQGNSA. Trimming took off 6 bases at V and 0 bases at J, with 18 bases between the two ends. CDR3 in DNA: TGTGCCAGCAGTCCGCCGGACGGGATGAGCTCTGGAAACACCATATATTTT. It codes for CASSPPDGMSSGNTIYF.

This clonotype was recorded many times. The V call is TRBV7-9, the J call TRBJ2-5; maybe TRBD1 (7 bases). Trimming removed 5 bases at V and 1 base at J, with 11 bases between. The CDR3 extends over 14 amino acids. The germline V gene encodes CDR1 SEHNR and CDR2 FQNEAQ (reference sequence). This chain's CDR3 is CASSVRGAQETQYF. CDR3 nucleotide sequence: TGTGCCAGCAGCGTCAGGGGGGCCCAAGAGACCCAGTACTTC.

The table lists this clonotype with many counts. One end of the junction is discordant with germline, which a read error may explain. The CDR3 DNA reads TGTGCCAGCAACTTATTTGGTGGCAATCAGCCCCAGCATTTT. Its protein product is CASNLFGGNQPQHF. J is TRBJ1-5 and V is TRBV7-6; D remains unclear. The CDR3 spans 14 residues. Germline-derived CDR1 and CDR2 are SGHVS and FNYEAQ.

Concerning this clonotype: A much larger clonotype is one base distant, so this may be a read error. The chain's CDR3 is CASSESRQYSNQPQHF. The DNA of the CDR3 is TGTGCCAGCAGTGAGTCCCGACAGTATAGCAATCAGCCCCAGCATTTT. The chain employs TRBV10-3 and TRBJ1-5; TRBD1 is a possible D gene (5 bases). CDR1 and CDR2 (germline): ENHRY, SYGVKD. The CDR3 is 16 amino acids.

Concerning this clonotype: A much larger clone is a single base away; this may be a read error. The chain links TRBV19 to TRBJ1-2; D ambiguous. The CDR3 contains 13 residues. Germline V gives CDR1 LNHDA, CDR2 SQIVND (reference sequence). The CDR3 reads CASRIGRDYGYTF. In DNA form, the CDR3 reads TGTGCCAGTAGAATAGGGCGTGACTATGGCTACACCTTC.

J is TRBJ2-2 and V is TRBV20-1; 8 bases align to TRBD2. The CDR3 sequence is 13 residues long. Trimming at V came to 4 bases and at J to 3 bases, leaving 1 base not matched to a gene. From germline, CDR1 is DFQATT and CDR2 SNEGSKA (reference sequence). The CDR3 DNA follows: TGCAGTGCTACGCGGGGGGACACCGGGGAGCTGTTTTTT. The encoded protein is CSATRGDTGELFF.

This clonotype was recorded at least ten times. CDR3: CATSQRQLESAFF. As DNA, the CDR3 is TGTGCCACCAGTCAGCGGCAATTGGAGTCGGCTTTCTTT. The rearrangement uses TRBV24-1 and TRBJ1-1; no firm D call. V lost 6 bases and J lost 11, with 18 bases in between. CDR3 length equals 13 residues. CDR1 is KGHDR and CDR2 is SFDVKD in the germline V gene.

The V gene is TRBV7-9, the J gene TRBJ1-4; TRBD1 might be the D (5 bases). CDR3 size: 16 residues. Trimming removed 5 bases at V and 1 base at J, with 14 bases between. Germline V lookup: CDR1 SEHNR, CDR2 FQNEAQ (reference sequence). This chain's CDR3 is CASSPGGGGTNEKLFF. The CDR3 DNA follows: TGTGCCAGCAGCCCTGGCGGGGGGGGAACTAATGAAAAACTGTTTTTT.

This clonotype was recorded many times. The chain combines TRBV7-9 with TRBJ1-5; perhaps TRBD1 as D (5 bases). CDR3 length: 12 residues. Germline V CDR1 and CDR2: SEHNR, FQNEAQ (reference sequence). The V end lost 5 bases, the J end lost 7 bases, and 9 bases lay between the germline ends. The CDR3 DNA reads TGTGCCAGCAGCCCAGGGAACCAGCCCCAGCATTTT. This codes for CASSPGNQPQHF.

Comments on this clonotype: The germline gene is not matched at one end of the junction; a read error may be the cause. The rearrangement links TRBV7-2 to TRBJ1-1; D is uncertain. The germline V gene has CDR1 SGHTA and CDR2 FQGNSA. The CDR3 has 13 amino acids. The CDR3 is CASSLAGSTEALF. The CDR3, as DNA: TGTGCCAGCAGCTTAGCCGGGAGCACTGAAGCTCTCTTT.

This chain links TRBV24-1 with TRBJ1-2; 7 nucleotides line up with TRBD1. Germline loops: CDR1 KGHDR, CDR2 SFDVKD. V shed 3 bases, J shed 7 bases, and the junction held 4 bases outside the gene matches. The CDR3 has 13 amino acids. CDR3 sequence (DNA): TGTGCCACCAGTGATCCCGGACAGGCTGGCTACACCTTC. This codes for CATSDPGQAGYTF.

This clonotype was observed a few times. CDR3 sequence (DNA): TGTGCCAGCAGTAGCACCCGGACAGGGCACGAGCAGTACTTC. Amino acid sequence: CASSSTRTGHEQYF. V is TRBV6-6 and J is TRBJ2-7, with 8 bases fitting TRBD1. This CDR3 spans 14 amino acids. The V segment lost 5 bases and the J segment 5 bases; nucleotides outside the gene matches: 8. Germline loops: CDR1 MNHNY, CDR2 SVGAGI (reference sequence).

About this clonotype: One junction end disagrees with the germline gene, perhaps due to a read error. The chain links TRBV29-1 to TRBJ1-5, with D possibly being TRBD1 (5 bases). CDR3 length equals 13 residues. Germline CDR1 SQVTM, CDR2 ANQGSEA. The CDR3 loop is CAWSVPGEQPQHF. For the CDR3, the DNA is TGTGCCTGGAGTGTCCCGGGGGAACAGCCCCAGCATTTT.

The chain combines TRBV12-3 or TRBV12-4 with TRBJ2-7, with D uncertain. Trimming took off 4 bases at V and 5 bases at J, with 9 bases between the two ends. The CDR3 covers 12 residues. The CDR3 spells CASSSSSNEQYF. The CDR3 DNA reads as TGTGCCAGCAGTTCATCCAGTAACGAGCAGTACTTC.